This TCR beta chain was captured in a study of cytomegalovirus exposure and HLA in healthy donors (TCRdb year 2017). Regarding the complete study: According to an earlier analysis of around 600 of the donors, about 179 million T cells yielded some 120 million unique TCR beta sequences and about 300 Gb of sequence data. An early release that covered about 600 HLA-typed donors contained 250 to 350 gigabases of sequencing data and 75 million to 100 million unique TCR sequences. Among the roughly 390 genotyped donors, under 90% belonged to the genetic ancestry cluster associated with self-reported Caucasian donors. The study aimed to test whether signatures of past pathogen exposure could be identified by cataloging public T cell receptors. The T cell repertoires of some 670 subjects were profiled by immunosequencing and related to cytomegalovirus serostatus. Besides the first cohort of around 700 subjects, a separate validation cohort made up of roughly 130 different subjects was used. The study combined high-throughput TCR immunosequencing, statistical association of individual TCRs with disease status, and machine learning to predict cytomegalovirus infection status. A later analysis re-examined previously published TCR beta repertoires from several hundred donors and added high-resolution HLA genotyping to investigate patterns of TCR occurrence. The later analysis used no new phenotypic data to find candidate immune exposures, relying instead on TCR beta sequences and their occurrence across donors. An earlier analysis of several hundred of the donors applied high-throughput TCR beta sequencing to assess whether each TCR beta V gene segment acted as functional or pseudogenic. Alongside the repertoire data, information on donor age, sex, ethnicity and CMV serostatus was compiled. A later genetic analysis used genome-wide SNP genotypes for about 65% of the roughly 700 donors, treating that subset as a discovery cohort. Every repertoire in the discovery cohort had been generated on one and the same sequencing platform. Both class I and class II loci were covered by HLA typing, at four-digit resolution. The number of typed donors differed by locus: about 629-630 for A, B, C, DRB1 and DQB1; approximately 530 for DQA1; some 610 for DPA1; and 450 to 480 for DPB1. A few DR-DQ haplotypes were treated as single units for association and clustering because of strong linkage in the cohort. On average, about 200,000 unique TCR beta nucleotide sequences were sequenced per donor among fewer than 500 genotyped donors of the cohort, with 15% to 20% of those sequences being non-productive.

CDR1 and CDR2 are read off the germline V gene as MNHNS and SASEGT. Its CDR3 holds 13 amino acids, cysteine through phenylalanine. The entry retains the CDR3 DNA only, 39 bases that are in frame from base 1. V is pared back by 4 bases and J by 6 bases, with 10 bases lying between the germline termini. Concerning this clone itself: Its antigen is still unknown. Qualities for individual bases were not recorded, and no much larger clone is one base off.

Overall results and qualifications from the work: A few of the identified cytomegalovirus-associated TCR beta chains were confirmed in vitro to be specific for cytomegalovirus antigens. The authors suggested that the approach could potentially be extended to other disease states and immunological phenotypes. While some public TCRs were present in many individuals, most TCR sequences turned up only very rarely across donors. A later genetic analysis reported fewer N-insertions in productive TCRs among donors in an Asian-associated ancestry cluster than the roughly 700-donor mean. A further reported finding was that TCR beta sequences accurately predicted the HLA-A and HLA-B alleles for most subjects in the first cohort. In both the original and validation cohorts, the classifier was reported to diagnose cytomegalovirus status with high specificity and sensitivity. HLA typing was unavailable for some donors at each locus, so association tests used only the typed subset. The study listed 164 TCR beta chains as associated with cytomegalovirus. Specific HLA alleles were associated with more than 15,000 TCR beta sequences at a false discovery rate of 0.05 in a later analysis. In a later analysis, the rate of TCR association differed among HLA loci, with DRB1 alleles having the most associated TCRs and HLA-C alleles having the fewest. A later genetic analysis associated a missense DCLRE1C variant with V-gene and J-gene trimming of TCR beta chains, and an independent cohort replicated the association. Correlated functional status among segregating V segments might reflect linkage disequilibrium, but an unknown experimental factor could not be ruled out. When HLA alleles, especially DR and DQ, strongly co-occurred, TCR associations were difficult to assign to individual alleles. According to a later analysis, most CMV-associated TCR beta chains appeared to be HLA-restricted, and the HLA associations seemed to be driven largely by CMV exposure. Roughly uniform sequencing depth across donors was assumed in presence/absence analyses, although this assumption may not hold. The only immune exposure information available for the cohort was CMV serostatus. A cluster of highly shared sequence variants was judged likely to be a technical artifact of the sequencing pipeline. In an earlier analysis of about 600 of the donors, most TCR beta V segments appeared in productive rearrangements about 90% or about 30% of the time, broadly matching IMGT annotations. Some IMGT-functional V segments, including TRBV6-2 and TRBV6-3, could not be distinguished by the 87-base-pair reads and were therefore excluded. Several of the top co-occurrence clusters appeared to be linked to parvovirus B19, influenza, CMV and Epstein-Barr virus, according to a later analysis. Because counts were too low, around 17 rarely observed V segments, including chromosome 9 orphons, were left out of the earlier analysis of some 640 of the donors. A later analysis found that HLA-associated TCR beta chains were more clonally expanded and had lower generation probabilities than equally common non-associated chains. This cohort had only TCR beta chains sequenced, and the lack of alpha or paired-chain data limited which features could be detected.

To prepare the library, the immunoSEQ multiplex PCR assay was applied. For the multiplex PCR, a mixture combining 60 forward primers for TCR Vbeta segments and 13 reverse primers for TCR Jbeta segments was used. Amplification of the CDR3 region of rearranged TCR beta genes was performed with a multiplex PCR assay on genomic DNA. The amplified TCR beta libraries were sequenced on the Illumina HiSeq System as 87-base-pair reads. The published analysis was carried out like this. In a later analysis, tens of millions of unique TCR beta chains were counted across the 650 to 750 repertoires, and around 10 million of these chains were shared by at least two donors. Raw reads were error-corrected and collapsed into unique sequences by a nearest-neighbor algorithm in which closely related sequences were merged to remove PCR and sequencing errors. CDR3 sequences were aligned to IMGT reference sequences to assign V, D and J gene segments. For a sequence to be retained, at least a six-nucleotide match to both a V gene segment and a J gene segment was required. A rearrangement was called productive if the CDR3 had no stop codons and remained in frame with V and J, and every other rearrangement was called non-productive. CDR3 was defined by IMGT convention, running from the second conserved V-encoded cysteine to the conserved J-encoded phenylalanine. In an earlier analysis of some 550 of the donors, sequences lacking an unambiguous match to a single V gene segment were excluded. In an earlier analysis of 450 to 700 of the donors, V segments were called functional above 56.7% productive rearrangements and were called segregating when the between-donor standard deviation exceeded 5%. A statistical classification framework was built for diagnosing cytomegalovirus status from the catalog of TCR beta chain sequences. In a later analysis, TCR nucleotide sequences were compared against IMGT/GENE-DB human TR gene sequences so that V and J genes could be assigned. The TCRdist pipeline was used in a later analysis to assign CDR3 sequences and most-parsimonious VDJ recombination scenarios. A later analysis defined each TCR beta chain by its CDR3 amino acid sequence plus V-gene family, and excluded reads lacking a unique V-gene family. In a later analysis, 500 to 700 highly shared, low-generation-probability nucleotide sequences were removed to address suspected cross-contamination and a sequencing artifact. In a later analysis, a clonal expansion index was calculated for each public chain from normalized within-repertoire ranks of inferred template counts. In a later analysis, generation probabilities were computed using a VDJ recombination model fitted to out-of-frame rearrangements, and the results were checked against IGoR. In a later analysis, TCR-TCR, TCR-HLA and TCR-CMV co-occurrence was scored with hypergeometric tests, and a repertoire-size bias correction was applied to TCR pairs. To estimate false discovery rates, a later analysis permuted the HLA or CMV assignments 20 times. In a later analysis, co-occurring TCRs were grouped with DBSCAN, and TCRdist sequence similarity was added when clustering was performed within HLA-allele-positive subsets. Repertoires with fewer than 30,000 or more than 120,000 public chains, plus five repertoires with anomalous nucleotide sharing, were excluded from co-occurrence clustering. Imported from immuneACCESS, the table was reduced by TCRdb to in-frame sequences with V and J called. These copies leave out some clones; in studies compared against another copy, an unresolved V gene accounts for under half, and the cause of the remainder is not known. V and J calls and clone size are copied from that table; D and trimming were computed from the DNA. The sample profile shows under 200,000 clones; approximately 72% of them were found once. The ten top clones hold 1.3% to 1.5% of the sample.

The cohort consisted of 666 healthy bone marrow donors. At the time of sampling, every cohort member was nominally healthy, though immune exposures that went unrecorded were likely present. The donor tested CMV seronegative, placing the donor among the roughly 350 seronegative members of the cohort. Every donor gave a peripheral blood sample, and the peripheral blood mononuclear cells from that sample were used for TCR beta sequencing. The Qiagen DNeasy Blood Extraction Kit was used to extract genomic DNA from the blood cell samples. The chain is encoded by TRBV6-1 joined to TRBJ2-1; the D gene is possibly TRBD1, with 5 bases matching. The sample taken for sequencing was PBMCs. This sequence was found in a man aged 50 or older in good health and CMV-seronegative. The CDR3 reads CASSGGSPNEQFF. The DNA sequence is TGTGCCAGCAGTGGGGGCAGTCCCAATGAGCAGTTCTTC.